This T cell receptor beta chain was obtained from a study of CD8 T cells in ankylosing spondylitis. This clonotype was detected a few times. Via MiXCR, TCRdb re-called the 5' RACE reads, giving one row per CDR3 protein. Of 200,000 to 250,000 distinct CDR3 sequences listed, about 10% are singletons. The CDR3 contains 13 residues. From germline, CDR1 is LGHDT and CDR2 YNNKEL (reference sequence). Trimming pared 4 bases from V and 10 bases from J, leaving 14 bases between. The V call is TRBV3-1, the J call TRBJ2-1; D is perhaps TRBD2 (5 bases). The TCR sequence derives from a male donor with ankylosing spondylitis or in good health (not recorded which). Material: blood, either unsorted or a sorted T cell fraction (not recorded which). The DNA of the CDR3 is TGTGCCAGCAGCCCCGCGGACTGGATAGAGCAGTTCTTC. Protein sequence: CASSPADWIEQFF.